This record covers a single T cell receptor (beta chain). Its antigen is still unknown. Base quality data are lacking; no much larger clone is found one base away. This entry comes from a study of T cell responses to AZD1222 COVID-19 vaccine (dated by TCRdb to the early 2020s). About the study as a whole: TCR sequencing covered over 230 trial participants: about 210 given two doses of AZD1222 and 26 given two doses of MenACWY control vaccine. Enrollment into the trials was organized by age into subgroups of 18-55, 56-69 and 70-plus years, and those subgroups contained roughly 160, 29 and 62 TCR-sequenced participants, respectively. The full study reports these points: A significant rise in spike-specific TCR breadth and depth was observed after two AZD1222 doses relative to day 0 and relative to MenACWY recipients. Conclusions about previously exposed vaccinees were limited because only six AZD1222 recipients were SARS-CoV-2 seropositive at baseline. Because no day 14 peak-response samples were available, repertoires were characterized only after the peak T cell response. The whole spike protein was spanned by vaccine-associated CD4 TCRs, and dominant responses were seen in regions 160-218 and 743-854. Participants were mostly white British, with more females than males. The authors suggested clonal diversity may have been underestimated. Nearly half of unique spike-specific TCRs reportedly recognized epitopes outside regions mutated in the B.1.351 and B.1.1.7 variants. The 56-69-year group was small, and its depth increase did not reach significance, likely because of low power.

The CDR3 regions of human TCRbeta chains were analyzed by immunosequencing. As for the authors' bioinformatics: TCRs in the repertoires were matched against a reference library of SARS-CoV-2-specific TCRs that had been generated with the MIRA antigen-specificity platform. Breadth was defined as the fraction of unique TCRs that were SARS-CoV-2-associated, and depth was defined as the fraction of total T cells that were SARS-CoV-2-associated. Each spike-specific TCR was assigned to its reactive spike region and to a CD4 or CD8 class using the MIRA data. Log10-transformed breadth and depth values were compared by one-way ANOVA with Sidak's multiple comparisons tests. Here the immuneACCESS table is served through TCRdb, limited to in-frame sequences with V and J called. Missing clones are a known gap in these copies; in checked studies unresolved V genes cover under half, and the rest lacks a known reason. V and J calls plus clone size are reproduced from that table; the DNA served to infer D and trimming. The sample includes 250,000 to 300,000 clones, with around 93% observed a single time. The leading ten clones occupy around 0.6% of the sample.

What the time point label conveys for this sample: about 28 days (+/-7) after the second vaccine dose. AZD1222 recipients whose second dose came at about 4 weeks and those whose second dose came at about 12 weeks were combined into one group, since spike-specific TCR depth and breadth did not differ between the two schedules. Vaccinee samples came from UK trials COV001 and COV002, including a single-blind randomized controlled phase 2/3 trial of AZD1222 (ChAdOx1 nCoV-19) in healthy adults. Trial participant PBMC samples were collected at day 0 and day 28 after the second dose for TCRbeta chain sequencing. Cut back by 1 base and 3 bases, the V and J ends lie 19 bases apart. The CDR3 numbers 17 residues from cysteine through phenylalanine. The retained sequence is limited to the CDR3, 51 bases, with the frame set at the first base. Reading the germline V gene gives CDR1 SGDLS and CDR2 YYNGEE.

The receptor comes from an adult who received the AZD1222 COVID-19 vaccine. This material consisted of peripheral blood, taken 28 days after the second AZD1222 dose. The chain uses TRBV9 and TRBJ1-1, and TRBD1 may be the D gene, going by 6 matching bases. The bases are TGTGCCAGCAGCGTACAGGACAGATTACGTCAAGACACTGAAGCTTTCTTT. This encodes CASSVQDRLRQDTEAFF.